The next 12 T cell receptor beta chains were all read from a single sample in a study of CD8 T cells in Susac syndrome. It was with random hexamers that about 0.45 to 1 ug RNA was reverse transcribed. MiXCR was run by TCRdb on the immunoSEQ multiplex PCR reads, yielding one entry per CDR3 protein. The repertoire holds about 210,000 distinct CDR3 sequences, with around 93% as singletons. The source material was CD4+ T cells from PBMCs. The receptors shown here come from a human donor with multiple sclerosis.

DNA of the CDR3: TGCAGCGTTCCCGGGGTAGCGGGGGCCTACACCGGGGAGCTGTTTTTT. This codes for CSVPGVAGAYTGELFF. V usage is TRBV29-1 and J usage is TRBJ2-2; 9 bases map to TRBD2. CDR3 length equals 16 residues. V dropped 5 bases and J dropped 3; count of bases not matched to a gene: 10. Germline V gene lookup returns CDR1 SQVTM and CDR2 ANQGSEA.

The chain links TRBV30 to TRBJ2-7; the D gene is possibly TRBD1 (5 bases). V lost 7 bases and J lost 3, with 10 bases in between. Germline assignment: CDR1 GTSNPN and CDR2 SVGIG (reference sequence). The CDR3 totals 11 residues. In nucleotides, the CDR3 is TGTGCCTCGGCCCAGGGCTACGAGCAGTACTTC. Encoded protein: CASAQGYEQYF. Supplemented by reference TRBV30 and TRBJ2-7, the full variable domain reads SQTIHQWPATLVQPVGSPLSLECTVEGTSNPNLYWYRQAAGRGLQLLFYSVGIGQISSEVPQNLSASRPQDRQFILSSKKLLLSDSGFYLCASAQGYEQYFGPGTRLTVT.

This sequence joins TRBV12-3 or TRBV12-4 and TRBJ1-6; the D gene is possibly TRBD1 (5 bases). Trimming took off 1 base at V and 14 bases at J, with 12 bases between the two ends. CDR3 size: 13 residues. The CDR3 coding sequence is TGTGCCAGCAGTTTAGATGGGGGAAGGTCCCTCCACTTT. Translation gives CASSLDGGRSLHF.

The CDR3 here is CASSLRGSYEQYV. CDR3 nucleotide sequence: TGTGCCAGCAGCCTTCGGGGGTCCTACGAGCAGTACGTC. V is TRBV14 and J is TRBJ2-7, with TRBD2 as a possible D gene (6 bases). The CDR3 covers 13 residues. The germline V gene has CDR1 SGHDN and CDR2 FVKESK. V was cut by 4 bases and J by 1 base, with 8 bases left in between.

The chain recombines TRBV12-3 or TRBV12-4 with TRBJ1-6; possibly TRBD1 for D (5 bases). This CDR3 is built from 13 residues. The ends were cut back, 10 bases at V and 7 bases at J, with 14 bases in the middle. The CDR3 DNA follows: TGTGCCACCTCGTTGGGGGAAAATTCACCCCTCCACTTT. Amino acid sequence: CATSLGENSPLHF.

The count of this clonotype is one. The chain is built from TRBV3-1 and TRBJ1-1; no definite D call. Trimming removed 4 bases at V and 5 bases at J, with 17 bases between. The germline gives CDR1 LGHDT, CDR2 YNNKEL (reference sequence). The CDR3 sequence is 15 residues long. The CDR3 DNA is TGTGCCAGCAGCCCATTTGATGGAGGGAGGACTGAAGCTTTCTTT. Translation gives CASSPFDGGRTEAFF.

The rearrangement links TRBV6-1 to TRBJ2-1; TRBD2 matches at 9 bases. Germline V gene lookup returns CDR1 MNHNS and CDR2 SASEGT. V shed 0 bases, J shed 1 base, and the junction held 4 bases outside the gene matches. The CDR3 sequence is 17 residues long. The CDR3 DNA is TGTGCCAGCAGTGAAGCGGTCCTAGCGGGGTCCTACAATGAGCAGTTCTTC. This sequence encodes CASSEAVLAGSYNEQFF.

The CDR3 region is CSAPTGQGSYEQYF. In nucleotides, the CDR3 is TGCAGTGCTCCCACCGGTCAGGGGTCATACGAGCAGTACTTC. This chain connects TRBV20-1 to TRBJ2-7, with a weak D call TRBD1 (6 bases). Per germline, CDR1 DFQATT and CDR2 SNEGSKA (reference sequence). V was cut by 5 bases and J by 4 bases, with 18 bases left in between. This CDR3 region has 14 residues.

The chain combines TRBV4-2 with TRBJ1-2; weak D call: TRBD1 (6 bases). Germline loops: CDR1 LGHNA, CDR2 YNFKEQ. V lost 4 bases and J lost 4, with 13 bases in between. The CDR3 extends over 14 amino acids. The CDR3 DNA sequence: TGTGCCAGCAGCCCATCAGGGGTTGGCTATGGCTACACCTTC. Translating it yields CASSPSGVGYGYTF.

CDR3 DNA: TGCGCCAGCAGCTTGAGGGTACCGAGCACAGATACGCAGTATTTT. As protein: CASSLRVPSTDTQYF. The chain recombines TRBV5-1 with TRBJ2-3; no clear D gene. Germline V gene data show CDR1 as SGHRS and CDR2 as YFSETQ. V lost 1 base to trimming and J lost 0 bases, with 9 bases between them. CDR3 length equals 15 residues.

This rearrangement joins TRBV7-2 to TRBJ2-2; no clear D gene. Per germline, CDR1 SGHTA and CDR2 FQGNSA. Trimming shortened V by 6 bases and J by 2 bases, and 13 bases separated the two germline ends. CDR3 size: 15 residues. This CDR3 reads CASSLSSLNTGELFF. The CDR3 DNA reads as TGTGCCAGCAGTTTGTCGAGTCTCAACACCGGGGAGCTGTTTTTT.

In regard to this clonotype: An end of the junction does not agree with germline; a read error may underlie this. The V gene is TRBV7-2, the J gene TRBJ2-3; 7 positions match TRBD2. CDR1 is SGHTA, CDR2 FQGNSA, per germline. The CDR3 spans 13 residues. CDR3 residues: CASSLAVTDTQYF. The CDR3 nucleotides read TGTGCCAGCAGCCTAGCGGTCACAGATACGCAGTATTTT.